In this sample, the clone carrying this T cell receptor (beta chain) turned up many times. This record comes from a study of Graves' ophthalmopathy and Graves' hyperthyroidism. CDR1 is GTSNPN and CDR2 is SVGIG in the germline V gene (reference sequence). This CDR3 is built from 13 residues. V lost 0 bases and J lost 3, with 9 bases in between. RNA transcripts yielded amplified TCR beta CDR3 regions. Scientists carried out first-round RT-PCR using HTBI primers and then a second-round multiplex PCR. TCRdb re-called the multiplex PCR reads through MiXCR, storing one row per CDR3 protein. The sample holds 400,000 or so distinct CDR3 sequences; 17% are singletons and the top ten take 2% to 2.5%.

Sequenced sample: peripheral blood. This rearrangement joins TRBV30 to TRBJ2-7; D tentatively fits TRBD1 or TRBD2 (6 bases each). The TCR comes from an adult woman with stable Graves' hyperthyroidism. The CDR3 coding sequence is TGTGCCTGGAGTGTAGGAGGGGGCTACGAGCAGTACTTC. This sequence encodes CAWSVGGGYEQYF.